One sample yielded the 18 T cell receptor beta chains listed below, sequenced in a study of T cells in Graves' hyperthyroidism and ophthalmopathy. TCR beta CDR3 regions were amplified from RNA transcripts. During a first-round RT-PCR of the TCR CDR3, the HTBI primer set was used. Each CDR3 protein gets one entry after TCRdb re-called the multiplex PCR reads with MiXCR. The table has nearly 600,000 distinct CDR3 sequences, 13% to 15% seen once. Sample: blood. All receptors derive from a woman under 30 with Graves' ophthalmopathy.

This clonotype was seen repeatedly, ten times or more. The chain links TRBV28 to TRBJ2-5, with D perhaps TRBD1 (6 bases). V was shortened by 10 bases and J by 4 bases, with 22 bases between the two germline ends. CDR1 is MDHEN and CDR2 is SYDVKM in the germline V gene. The CDR3 contains 15 residues. The CDR3 nucleotides are TGTGCCACACGCCCGAGGACAGTCGAAGGAGAGACCCAGTACTTC. Translated, it gives CATRPRTVEGETQYF.

This clonotype was recorded at least ten times. The V call is TRBV3-1, the J call TRBJ2-7; 7 bases fit TRBD1. V shed 4 bases, J shed 0 bases, and the junction held 6 bases outside the gene matches. This CDR3 spans 15 amino acids. CDR1 is LGHDT and CDR2 is YNNKEL in the germline V gene (reference sequence). The CDR3 is CASSLGTAISYEQYF. CDR3 in DNA: TGTGCCAGCAGCCTCGGGACAGCAATCTCCTACGAGCAGTACTTC.

Of note for this clonotype: The junction shows a germline mismatch at one end, possibly a read error. This chain connects TRBV5-8 to TRBJ2-7; D is ambiguous. The CDR3 loop spans 14 amino acids. Germline V gene data show CDR1 as SGHTS and CDR2 as YDEGEE. The CDR3, as DNA: TGCGCCAGCAGCCAAGATGACCGAGGATACGAGCAGTACTTC. Its protein is CASSQDDRGYEQYF.

This clonotype was seen more than once but under ten times. V and J are TRBV6-5 and TRBJ1-4, with D hard to call. This CDR3 spans 14 amino acids. V was shortened by 2 bases and J by 0 bases, with 4 bases between the two germline ends. Per the germline V gene, CDR1 is MNHEY and CDR2 is SVGAGI. This CDR3 reads CASSYPSTNEKLFF. CDR3 sequence (DNA): TGTGCCAGCAGTTACCCATCAACTAATGAAAAACTGTTTTTT.

The V gene is TRBV9, the J gene TRBJ1-1; perhaps TRBD1 as D (5 bases). CDR3 length: 14 residues. V lost 2 bases and J lost 3, with 11 bases in between. Germline V gene sequence: CDR1 SGDLS, CDR2 YYNGEE. CDR3 nucleotides: TGTGCCAGCAGCGTGAGAGGGGAGGACACTGAAGCTTTCTTT. It codes for CASSVRGEDTEAFF.

There are a few counts of this clonotype. This chain uses TRBV27 with TRBJ2-7; 10 bases are shared with TRBD1. V lost 1 base and J lost 2; bases outside the gene matches: 2. The CDR3 sequence is 15 residues long. Germline loops: CDR1 MNHEY, CDR2 SMNVEV (reference sequence). Here the CDR3 DNA reads TGTGCCAGCAGTTTATTAGGGACAGGGGCCTACGAGCAGTACTTC. Its protein is CASSLLGTGAYEQYF.

Ten or more counts support this clonotype. The chain recombines TRBV12-3 or TRBV12-4 with TRBJ1-1, with D tentatively TRBD1 (5 bases). V was shortened by 6 bases and J by 6 bases, with 17 bases between the two germline ends. The CDR3 is 14 residues long. The CDR3 sequence is CASRQGSGTSEAFF. In DNA form, the CDR3 reads TGTGCCAGCAGGCAGGGATCTGGGACCTCTGAAGCTTTCTTT.

The V gene is TRBV4-3, the J gene TRBJ1-5; D is possibly TRBD1 (6 bases). Germline CDR1 LGHNA, CDR2 YSLEER. The CDR3 runs 16 residues. The V end was cut by 2 bases, the J end by 2 bases, with 13 bases between. The CDR3 loop is CASSQTQGRGNQPQHF. The CDR3 nucleotides read TGCGCCAGCAGCCAAACACAGGGTCGGGGCAATCAGCCCCAGCATTTT.

This clonotype was observed many times. The chain combines TRBV28 with TRBJ2-7; D call uncertain. Germline assignment: CDR1 MDHEN and CDR2 SYDVKM. Trimming left V 4 bases short and J 3 bases short, with 10 bases between. The CDR3 loop spans 13 amino acids. The CDR3 loop reads CASSSPKRYEQYF. The CDR3 DNA reads as TGTGCCAGCAGTTCGCCTAAGCGCTACGAGCAGTACTTC.

At least ten counts were recorded for this clonotype. The chain combines TRBV28 with TRBJ2-5; 7 bases are shared with TRBD2. The CDR3 has 15 amino acids. V lost 3 bases to trimming and J lost 2 bases; unmatched junction nucleotides: 6. Germline values: CDR1 MDHEN, CDR2 SYDVKM. CDR3: CASSLGRAVQETQYF. The CDR3 nucleotides are TGTGCCAGCAGTTTGGGGAGGGCAGTTCAAGAGACCCAGTACTTC.

CDR3 region: CASSSTGSGVNEQFF. Written as DNA, the CDR3 is TGTGCCAGCAGCTCGACAGGGTCAGGGGTCAATGAGCAGTTCTTC. The chain couples TRBV7-3 to TRBJ2-1; 7 bases fit TRBD1. V lost 4 bases and J lost 6; bases outside the gene matches: 9. Germline V gene data show CDR1 as SGHTA and CDR2 as FQGTGA. The CDR3 totals 15 residues.

This chain links TRBV3-1 with TRBJ1-3; D is possibly TRBD1 (5 bases). The CDR3 sequence is 13 residues long. The V end lost 3 bases, the J end lost 8 bases, and 11 bases lay between the germline ends. The V gene's germline CDR1 is LGHDT and CDR2 YNNKEL (reference sequence). CDR3 DNA: TGTGCCAGCAGCCAGGGGGGAATACACACCATATATTTT. This encodes CASSQGGIHTIYF.

This clonotype was seen at least ten times. The CDR3 DNA is TGTGCCAGCAGCTCTGTGGGACGATCGGCGGGCACCGGGGAGCTGTTTTTT. It yields the protein CASSSVGRSAGTGELFF. This rearrangement joins TRBV5-8 to TRBJ2-2; D assignment may be TRBD1 or TRBD2 (5 bases each). The germline V gene has CDR1 SGHTS and CDR2 YDEGEE. V lost 3 bases and J 4 bases, leaving 19 bases between the germline ends. This CDR3 spans 17 amino acids.

This clonotype has a handful of counts. The rearrangement links TRBV15 to TRBJ1-3; D unresolved. V was pared by 0 bases and J by 3 bases, with 6 bases between. The CDR3 is 14 amino acids. The germline CDR1 and CDR2 sequences are LNHNV and YYDKDF (reference sequence). DNA of the CDR3: TGTGCCACCAGCAGAGAAGGGTTTGGAAACACCATATATTTT. It is translated as CATSREGFGNTIYF. The variable domain in full, with the rest retrieved from reference TRBV15 and TRBJ1-3, is DAMVIQNPRYQVTQFGKPVTLSCSQTLNHNVMYWYQQKSSQAPKLLFHYYDKDFNNEADTPDNFQSRRPNTSFCFLDIRSPGLGDTAMYLCATSREGFGNTIYFGEGSWLTVV.

Only a few counts were recorded for this clonotype. CDR3 bases: TGTGCCGTTTCCGGGTGGGGTCCCAGCTATGGCTACACCTTC. This translates into CAVSGWGPSYGYTF. The rearrangement joins TRBV7-2 to TRBJ1-2, with D unclear. This CDR3 is built from 14 residues. The ends were cut back, 11 bases at V and 4 bases at J, with 20 bases in the middle. Per germline, CDR1 SGHTA and CDR2 FQGNSA.

The V call is TRBV9, the J call TRBJ2-3; tentative D call: TRBD1 (6 bases). Germline V gives CDR1 SGDLS, CDR2 YYNGEE. The CDR3 is 15 amino acids. The germline V and J ends were trimmed by 6 bases and 5 bases, with 19 bases remaining between them. As DNA, the CDR3 is TGTGCCAGCACCTTAGGGGGAGAGAGTATAGATACGCAGTATTTT. It codes for CASTLGGESIDTQYF.

This clonotype was seen at least ten times. The chain employs TRBV20-1 and TRBJ2-5, with D perhaps matching TRBD2 (5 bases). This CDR3 has 17 residues. V was trimmed by 5 bases and J by 5 bases, leaving 27 bases between them. Germline V CDR1 and CDR2: DFQATT, SNEGSKA (reference sequence). In nucleotides, the CDR3 is TGCAGTGCTGACTTAGCCGGGAAAGGGTTGGCTGGTGAGACCCAGTACTTC. This translates into CSADLAGKGLAGETQYF.

This clonotype turned up a few times. The chain couples TRBV28 to TRBJ2-2; D is perhaps TRBD1 (6 bases). In germline, CDR1 is MDHEN, CDR2 SYDVKM. Trimming took 2 bases from V and 1 from J, leaving 8 bases between them. This CDR3 has 15 amino acids. CDR3 in DNA: TGTGCCAGCAGTTTACAGGGGCGGAACACCGGGGAGCTGTTTTTT. Encoded protein: CASSLQGRNTGELFF.